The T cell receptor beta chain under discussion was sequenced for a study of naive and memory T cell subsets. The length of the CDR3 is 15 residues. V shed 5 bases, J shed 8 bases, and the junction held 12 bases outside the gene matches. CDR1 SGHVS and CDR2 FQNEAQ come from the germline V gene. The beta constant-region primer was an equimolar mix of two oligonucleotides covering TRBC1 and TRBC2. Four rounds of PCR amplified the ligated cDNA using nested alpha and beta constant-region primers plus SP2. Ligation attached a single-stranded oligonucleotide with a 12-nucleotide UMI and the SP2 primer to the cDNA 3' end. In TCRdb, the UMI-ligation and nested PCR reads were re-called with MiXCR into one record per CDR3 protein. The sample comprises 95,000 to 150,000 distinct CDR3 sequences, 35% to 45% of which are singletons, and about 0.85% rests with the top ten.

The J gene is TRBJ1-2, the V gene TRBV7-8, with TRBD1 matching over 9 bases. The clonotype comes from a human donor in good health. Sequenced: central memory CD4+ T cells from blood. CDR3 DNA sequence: TGTGCCAGCAGCGAAAGGACAGGGGACTTACGAGGCTACACCTTC. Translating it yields CASSERTGDLRGYTF.